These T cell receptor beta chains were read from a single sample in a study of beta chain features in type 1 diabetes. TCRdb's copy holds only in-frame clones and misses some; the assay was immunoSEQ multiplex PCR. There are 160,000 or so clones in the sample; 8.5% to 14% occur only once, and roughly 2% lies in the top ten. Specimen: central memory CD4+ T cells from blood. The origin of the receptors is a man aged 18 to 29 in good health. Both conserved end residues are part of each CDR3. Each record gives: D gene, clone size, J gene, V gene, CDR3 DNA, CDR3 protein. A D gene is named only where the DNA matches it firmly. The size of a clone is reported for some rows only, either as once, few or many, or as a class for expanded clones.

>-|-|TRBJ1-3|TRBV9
TGTGCCAGCAGCGTAGAAGGGATAGACACCATATATTTT
CASSVEGIDTIYF
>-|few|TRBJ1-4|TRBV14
TGTGCCAGCAGCCAAGCCCGCGGGGCAAGGGTTGAAAAACTGTTTTTT
CASSQARGARVEKLFF
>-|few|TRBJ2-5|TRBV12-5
TGTGCTAGTGGTTTGGCCGAGGGAATCCAGTACTTC
CASGLAEGIQYF
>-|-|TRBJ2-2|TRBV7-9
TGTGCCAGCAGCCTAGATTCGAACACCGGGGAGCTGTTTTTT
CASSLDSNTGELFF
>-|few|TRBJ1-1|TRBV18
TGTGCCAGCTCACAGGACATTGATAAGACTGAAGCTTTCTTT
CASSQDIDKTEAFF
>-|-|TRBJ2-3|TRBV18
TGTGCCAGCTCACCGATACAGGTAGACACAGATACGCAGTATTTT
CASSPIQVDTDTQYF
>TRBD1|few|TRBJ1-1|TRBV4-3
TGCGCCAGCAGCCAAGTCGACAGGGAGAGCACTGAAGCTTTCTTT
CASSQVDRESTEAFF
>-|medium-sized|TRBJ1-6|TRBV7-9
TGTGCCAGCAGCCCCGGGGTCGGGAATTCACCCCTCCACTTT
CASSPGVGNSPLHF
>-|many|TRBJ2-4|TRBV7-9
TGTGCCAGCAGCCCCCCCCAGCGTTTAGCCAAAAACATTCAGTACTTC
CASSPPQRLAKNIQYF
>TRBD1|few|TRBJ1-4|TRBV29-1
TGCAGCGTTGGAAGAAATCGACAGGGGGAAAAACTGTTTTTT
CSVGRNRQGEKLFF
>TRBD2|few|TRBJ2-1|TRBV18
TGTGCCAGCTCGCCCCGACTAGCGGGAGATTACAATGAGCAGTTCTTC
CASSPRLAGDYNEQFF
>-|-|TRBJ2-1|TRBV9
TGTGCCAGCAGCGCTCGAGTCTACAATGAGCAGTTCTTC
CASSARVYNEQFF
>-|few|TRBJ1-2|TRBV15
TGTGCCACCAGCGGGCGTGAGGGCATACACAACTATGGCTACACCTTC
CATSGREGIHNYGYTF
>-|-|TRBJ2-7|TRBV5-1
TGCGCCAGCAGCTTCGACAGTACCACCTACGAGCAGTACTTC
CASSFDSTTYEQYF
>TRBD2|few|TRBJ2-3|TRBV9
TGTGCCAGCAGCGGGGGCGGCGGGAGATCAGATACGCAGTATTTT
CASSGGGGRSDTQYF
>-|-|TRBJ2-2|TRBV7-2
TGTGCCAGCAGCACTCGACCAGATAACCGGGGGGAGCTGTTTTTT
CASSTRPDNRGELFF
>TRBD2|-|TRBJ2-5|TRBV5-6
TGTGCCAGCAGCTCCGGGACTAGCTTCGAGACCCAGTACTTC
CASSSGTSFETQYF
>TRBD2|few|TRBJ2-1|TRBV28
TGTGCCAGCAGCCCTTCGGGACTAGCGGAATACAATGAGCAGTTCTTC
CASSPSGLAEYNEQFF
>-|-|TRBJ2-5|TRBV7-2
TGTGCCAGCAGCTTAGGATGGGGCGGTCGGAGCGGGGAGACCCAGTACTTC
CASSLGWGGRSGETQYF
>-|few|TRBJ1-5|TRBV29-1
TGCAGCGTAACCAGGGGAGGGGGCAATCAGCCCCAGCATTTT
CSVTRGGGNQPQHF
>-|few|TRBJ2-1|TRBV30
TGTGCCTGGAGTGGAAAGGGGATGTACAATGAGCAGTTCTTC
CAWSGKGMYNEQFF
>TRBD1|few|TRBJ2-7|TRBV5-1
TGCGCCAGCAGCCATGACAGGGGCTACTACGAGCAGTACTTC
CASSHDRGYYEQYF
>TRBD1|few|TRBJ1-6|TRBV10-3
TGTGCCATACGACAGGGGAATTCACCCCTCCACTTT
CAIRQGNSPLHF
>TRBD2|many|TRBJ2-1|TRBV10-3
TGTGCCACCGGACTAGCGGGGGGAAATGAGCAGTTCTTC
CATGLAGGNEQFF
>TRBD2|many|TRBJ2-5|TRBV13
TGTGCCAGCAGCGAAACCGGGACTAGCGGGAGGTTAGAGACCCAGTACTTC
CASSETGTSGRLETQYF
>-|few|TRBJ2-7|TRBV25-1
TGTGCCAGCGCGGACGGGGAACCTTACGAGCAGTACTTC
CASADGEPYEQYF
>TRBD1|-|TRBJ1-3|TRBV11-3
TGTGCCAGCAGCCCGTCAACGGGCAGGGGGGACACCATATATTTT
CASSPSTGRGDTIYF
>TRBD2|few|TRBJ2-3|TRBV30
TGTGCCTCAAGACTAGCGGGTCCCACAGATACGCAGTATTTT
CASRLAGPTDTQYF
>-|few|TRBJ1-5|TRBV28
TGTGCCAGCAGGCCTACTTTGGGGGGCAATCAGCCCCAGCATTTT
CASRPTLGGNQPQHF
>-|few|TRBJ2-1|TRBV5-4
TGTGCCAGCAGCTGGCCAGGGTCAAATGAGCAGTTCTTC
CASSWPGSNEQFF
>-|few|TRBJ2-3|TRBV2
TGTGCCAGCAGTGTATGGCGGCCCAGCACAGATACGCAGTATTTT
CASSVWRPSTDTQYF
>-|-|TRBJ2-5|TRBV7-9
TGTGCCAGCAGCTTTGGATCTAGCCAAGAGACCCAGTACTTC
CASSFGSSQETQYF
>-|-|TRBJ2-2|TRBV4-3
TGCGCCAGCAGTTACGGGACGACGAACACCGGGGAGCTGTTTTTT
CASSYGTTNTGELFF
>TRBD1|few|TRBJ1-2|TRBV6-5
TGTGCCAGCAGACCGACAGGGTCTATCTATGGCTACACCTTC
CASRPTGSIYGYTF
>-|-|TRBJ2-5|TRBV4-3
TGCGCCAGCAGCCAAGAGGCCTCACAAGAGACCCAGTACTTC
CASSQEASQETQYF
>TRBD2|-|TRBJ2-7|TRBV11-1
TGTGCCAGCAGCTTAGCCGGGACTAGCGGAGCCTACGAGCAGTACTTC
CASSLAGTSGAYEQYF
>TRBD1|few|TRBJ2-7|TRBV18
TGTGCCAGCTCACCACAGTCAGGGGGAAAAAACGAGCAGTACTTC
CASSPQSGGKNEQYF
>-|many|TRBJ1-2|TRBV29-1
TGCAGCGTTGACCGGGACGGTGGCTACACCTTC
CSVDRDGGYTF
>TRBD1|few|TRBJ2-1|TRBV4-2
TGTGCCAGCAGCCAGCCGAGAAGCAGGGGGAACAATGAGCAGTTCTTC
CASSQPRSRGNNEQFF
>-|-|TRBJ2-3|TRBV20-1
TGCAGTGCTTACAATACAGATACGCAGTATTTT
CSAYNTDTQYF